This entry lists 27 T cell receptor beta chains sequenced from one sample in a study of OX40 agonist ivuxolimab in advanced cancers. Clones were read by immunoSEQ multiplex PCR, and TCRdb kept only the in-frame ones, dropping some. Of approximately 40,000 clones listed, approximately 80% were seen once; the top ten hold 20%. The sequenced sample was CD4+ or CD8+ T cells sorted from blood, obtained in a trial of the OX40 agonist ivuxolimab. The receptors here all came from an adult with an advanced solid tumor such as melanoma, head and neck, liver or kidney cancer.

Written as DNA, the CDR3 is TGTGCCAGCGTCCATTTCGGGGGGCCTTACGAGCAGTACTTC. It is translated as CASVHFGGPYEQYF. The rearrangement joins TRBV6-1 to TRBJ2-7, with D possibly matching TRBD2 (7 bases). Germline CDR1 is MNHNS and CDR2 is SASEGT. V was trimmed by 8 bases and J by 4 bases, leaving 18 bases between them. The CDR3 runs to 14 residues.

The genes are TRBV4-2 and TRBJ2-7; 8 bases are shared with TRBD1. The CDR3 extends over 12 amino acids. CDR1 is LGHNA and CDR2 is YNFKEQ in the germline V gene. V lost 5 bases to trimming and J lost 7 bases; unmatched junction nucleotides: 4. CDR3 region: CASSWTGREQYF. Written as DNA, the CDR3 is TGTGCCAGCAGCTGGACAGGGCGGGAGCAGTACTTC.

V gene TRBV19 combines with J gene TRBJ2-5, with D uncertain. The CDR3 consists of 13 residues. From germline, CDR1 is LNHDA and CDR2 SQIVND (reference sequence). Trimming left V 6 bases short and J 3 bases short, with 11 bases between. The CDR3 bases are TGTGCCAGTAGCTGGGCAGGAAAAGAGACCCAGTACTTC. The encoded protein is CASSWAGKETQYF.

The chain uses TRBV7-2 and TRBJ2-2; D not resolved. Germline-derived CDR1 and CDR2 are SGHTA and FQGNSA. This CDR3 has 12 amino acids. Trimming took 5 bases from V and 4 from J, leaving 5 bases between them. The chain's CDR3 is CASSHGTGELFF. CDR3 DNA sequence: TGTGCCAGCAGCCACGGCACCGGGGAGCTGTTTTTT.

The V and J genes are TRBV7-3 and TRBJ1-6; TRBD1 might be the D (5 bases). Trimming took off 5 bases at V and 8 bases at J, with 10 bases between the two ends. There are 13 residues in the CDR3. Looked up from germline, CDR1 is SGHTA and CDR2 is FQGTGA. The CDR3 region has the DNA TGTGCCAGCAGCAGGGACGACTATTCACCCCTCCACTTT. Its translation is CASSRDDYSPLHF.

The V gene is TRBV7-2, the J gene TRBJ2-3; D remains ambiguous. Germline V gene sequence: CDR1 SGHTA, CDR2 FQGNSA. The length of the CDR3 is 13 residues. Trimming took 3 bases from V and 9 from J, leaving 13 bases between them. The CDR3 loop is CASSFPPEPTQYF. The CDR3 DNA sequence: TGTGCCAGCAGCTTTCCTCCGGAGCCGACGCAGTATTTT.

This clone turned up a few times. V usage is TRBV4-3 and J usage is TRBJ2-1; 12 nucleotides line up with TRBD2. V lost 3 bases to trimming and J lost 10 bases; unmatched junction nucleotides: 7. CDR3 length equals 15 residues. Germline V gene data show CDR1 as LGHNA and CDR2 as YSLEER. CDR3 DNA: TGCGCCAGCAGCCAGTCTAGCGGGGGGGCCAGAGAGCAGTTCTTC. This codes for CASSQSSGGAREQFF.

The J gene is TRBJ1-3, the V gene TRBV7-9; D unclear. CDR1 is SEHNR and CDR2 is FQNEAQ in the germline V gene (reference sequence). V was pared by 0 bases and J by 0 bases, with 15 bases between. The CDR3 has 18 residues. CDR3 region: CASSLAVEAKPSGNTIYF. The CDR3 nucleotides are TGTGCCAGCAGCTTAGCGGTTGAGGCGAAACCCTCTGGAAACACCATATATTTT.

The V and J genes are TRBV6-4 and TRBJ2-3, with D perhaps TRBD1 or TRBD2 (5 bases each). The CDR3 totals 12 residues. Germline lookup yields CDR1 MRHNA and CDR2 SNTAGT. V lost 5 bases, J lost 7 bases, and 10 bases lay in between. The CDR3 region has the DNA TGTGCCAGCAGTTACGAGGGGAATACGCAGTATTTT. Translated, it gives CASSYEGNTQYF.

This chain joins TRBV27 and TRBJ2-3; no clear D. The germline gives CDR1 MNHEY, CDR2 SMNVEV (reference sequence). V lost 0 bases, J lost 5 bases, and 6 bases lay in between. The CDR3 covers 13 residues. The CDR3 DNA is TGTGCCAGCAGTTTATCGCCAAAAGATACGCAGTATTTT. This codes for CASSLSPKDTQYF.

The chain employs TRBV4-1 and TRBJ2-1; D may be TRBD2 (6 bases). The V gene's germline CDR1 is MGHRA and CDR2 YSYEKL. Trimming cost V 4 bases and J 4 bases, with 11 bases left between them. This CDR3 spans 14 amino acids. Here the CDR3 DNA reads TGCGCCAGCAGCCCGAAGGCGGGGTACAATGAGCAGTTCTTC. It codes for CASSPKAGYNEQFF.

In this sample, this clone turned up a few times. The V gene is TRBV27, the J gene TRBJ1-1, with D uncertain. The CDR3 is made up of 15 amino acids. The V end lost 3 bases, the J end lost 1 base, and 12 bases lay between the germline ends. CDR1 is MNHEY and CDR2 is SMNVEV in the germline V gene (reference sequence). The CDR3 sequence: CASSLTPIGNTEAFF. The CDR3 bases are TGTGCCAGCAGTTTGACACCCATAGGGAACACTGAAGCTTTCTTT.

This clone counts as medium-sized. The chain carries TRBV19 and TRBJ2-1; 8 nucleotides align to TRBD2. This CDR3 contains 17 residues. The trim removed 3 bases at V and 0 bases at J, leaving 7 bases unmatched. Germline values: CDR1 LNHDA, CDR2 SQIVND (reference sequence). The CDR3 here is CASSITAGDASYNEQFF. CDR3 sequence (DNA): TGTGCCAGTAGTATCACAGCGGGAGATGCCTCCTACAATGAGCAGTTCTTC. Based on the CDR3 plus reference TRBV19 and TRBJ2-1, the full variable domain is DGGITQSPKYLFRKEGQNVTLSCEQNLNHDAMYWYRQDPGQGLRLIYYSQIVNDFQKGDIAEGYSVSREKKESFPLTVTSAQKNPTAFYLCASSITAGDASYNEQFFGPGTRLTVL.

The chain is built from TRBV28 and TRBJ2-2, with TRBD2 as a possible D gene (6 bases). The CDR3 length is 14 residues. Per the germline V gene, CDR1 is MDHEN and CDR2 is SYDVKM. Trimming cost V 10 bases and J 6 bases, with 18 bases left between them. CDR3 sequence reads: CATSGTGVAGELFF. As DNA, the CDR3 is TGTGCCACCTCCGGGACTGGTGTGGCCGGGGAGCTGTTTTTT.

This chain joins TRBV27 and TRBJ1-6; TRBD1 matches at 7 bases. Germline lookup yields CDR1 MNHEY and CDR2 SMNVEV (reference sequence). V lost 5 bases and J lost 4; bases outside the gene matches: 11. The CDR3 runs 17 residues. The CDR3 DNA reads as TGTGCCAGCAGTACCCTGACAGGGTCCTCATATAATTCACCCCTCCACTTT. This sequence encodes CASSTLTGSSYNSPLHF.

The V call is TRBV7-6, the J call TRBJ2-3; D perhaps matches TRBD2 (6 bases). The CDR3 length is 15 residues. The V gene lost 0 bases and the J gene lost 5 bases, with 12 bases spanning the gap. Germline values: CDR1 SGHVS, CDR2 FNYEAQ. The CDR3 nucleotides read TGTGCCAGCAGCTTAGCGGGGGGAGGTGGAGATACGCAGTATTTT. As protein: CASSLAGGGGDTQYF.

The gene calls are TRBV2 and TRBJ1-4, with unresolved D. The V and J ends lost 7 bases and 4 bases respectively, with 1 base between them. The CDR3 consists of 10 residues. Looked up from germline, CDR1 is SNHLY and CDR2 is FYNNEI. The CDR3 loop reads CASINEKLFF. CDR3 coding DNA: TGTGCCAGCATTAATGAAAAACTGTTTTTT. The whole variable domain, filled in from reference TRBV2 and TRBJ1-4, reads EPEVTQTPSHQVTQMGQEVILRCVPISNHLYFYWYRQILGQKVEFLVSFYNNEISEKSEIFDDQFSVERPDGSNFTLKIRSTKLEDSAMYFCASINEKLFFGSGTQLSVL.

This clone has more than one count but fewer than ten. The V call is TRBV4-3, the J call TRBJ1-5, with 7 bases lining up with TRBD1. After removal of 0 bases from V and 5 bases from J, the junction contained 4 bases not matched to a gene. Germline V gene sequence: CDR1 LGHNA, CDR2 YSLEER. CDR3 length: 15 residues. The CDR3 nucleotides are TGCGCCAGCAGCCAAGAGGACAGGAGAGATCAGCCCCAGCATTTT. Its translation is CASSQEDRRDQPQHF.

This sequence joins TRBV4-3 and TRBJ2-1; D may be TRBD2 (6 bases). Trimming pared 4 bases from V and 1 base from J, leaving 11 bases between. Per the germline V gene, CDR1 is LGHNA and CDR2 is YSLEER. The CDR3 is 15 amino acids. CDR3 in DNA: TGCGCCAGCAGCCCAACTGCGGGGTCCTACAATGAGCAGTTCTTC. This sequence encodes CASSPTAGSYNEQFF.

V and J are TRBV28 and TRBJ1-4, with 9 bases aligning to TRBD1. With 5 bases clipped from V and 5 bases from J, the junction kept 6 bases outside the gene matches. Germline V gene lookup returns CDR1 MDHEN and CDR2 SYDVKM. The length of the CDR3 is 15 residues. The CDR3 sequence is CASSLGTGPNEKLFF. In nucleotides, the CDR3 is TGTGCCAGCAGTCTAGGGACAGGGCCAAATGAAAAACTGTTTTTT.

The V and J genes are TRBV4-1 and TRBJ2-7; D perhaps matches TRBD2 (6 bases). Germline assignment: CDR1 MGHRA and CDR2 YSYEKL. The V gene lost 1 base and the J gene lost 5 bases, with 12 bases spanning the gap. CDR3 size: 14 residues. The CDR3 DNA reads as TGCGCCAGCAGCCAAGCCCTAGCGATCGACGAGCAGTACTTC. Translating it yields CASSQALAIDEQYF.

This clone came up a few times. The chain uses TRBV7-9 and TRBJ2-5; D may be TRBD1 or TRBD2 (6 bases each). In germline, CDR1 is SEHNR, CDR2 FQNEAQ (reference sequence). Trimming cost V 2 bases and J 1 base, with 17 bases left between them. The CDR3 sequence is 17 residues long. The CDR3 DNA is TGTGCCAGCAGCTTACTACGTCTGGGGGGCAGCCAAGAGACCCAGTACTTC. Protein: CASSLLRLGGSQETQYF.

The CDR3 region has the DNA TGCGCCAGCAGCCAAGAACAGGAAAGCTCACCCCTCCACTTT. Translated, it gives CASSQEQESSPLHF. V and J are TRBV4-3 and TRBJ1-6, with D possibly TRBD1 on 5 matching bases. There are 14 residues in the CDR3. V shed 0 bases and J shed 10 bases, with 10 bases lying between them. CDR1 LGHNA and CDR2 YSLEER come from the germline V gene.

V is TRBV11-2 and J is TRBJ2-5; 8 positions agree with TRBD2. Looked up from germline, CDR1 is SGHAT and CDR2 is FQNNGV. The CDR3 is 14 residues long. Trimming took 5 bases from V and 5 from J; bases not matched to a gene: 7. CDR3 residues: CASSLGLGGETQYF. Written as DNA, the CDR3 is TGTGCCAGCAGCCTGGGACTAGGGGGGGAGACCCAGTACTTC.

The chain couples TRBV7-3 to TRBJ2-2, with 12 bases matching TRBD2. This CDR3 spans 20 amino acids. Trimming at V came to 2 bases and at J to 0 bases, leaving 10 bases not matched to a gene. CDR1 SGHTA and CDR2 FQGTGA come from the germline V gene. DNA for the CDR3: TGTGCCAGCAGCTTACCGGTGACTAGCGGGGGTGCAACGAACACCGGGGAGCTGTTTTTT. It encodes CASSLPVTSGGATNTGELFF.

The rearrangement uses TRBV18 and TRBJ2-7; TRBD1 aligns across 10 bases. CDR1 is KGHSH and CDR2 is LQKENI in the germline V gene. CDR3 size: 17 residues. Trimming removed 0 bases from V and 0 bases from J; junction bases left unmatched: 5. This CDR3 reads CASSPPAGQGFSYEQYF. CDR3 in DNA: TGTGCCAGCTCACCACCGGCGGGACAGGGGTTCTCCTACGAGCAGTACTTC.

The rearrangement joins TRBV27 to TRBJ2-1, with a possible D match to TRBD1 (5 bases). Germline V gene lookup returns CDR1 MNHEY and CDR2 SMNVEV (reference sequence). V shed 0 bases and J shed 7 bases, with 10 bases lying between them. This CDR3 is 14 amino acids long. CDR3 amino acids: CASSLSSRGNEQFF. CDR3 nucleotides: TGTGCCAGCAGTTTATCGTCTAGGGGTAATGAGCAGTTCTTC.